One and the same sample provided the 16 T cell receptor beta chains below, sequenced in a study of T cell responses to AZD1222 COVID-19 vaccine. Assay: immunoSEQ multiplex PCR; the TCRdb copy retains only in-frame clones and omits some. Here the sample spans about 120,000 clones, about 90% being singletons. Sequencing was performed on peripheral blood, taken on day 0 of AZD1222 vaccination. These receptors came from an adult in good health.

The chain employs TRBV6-5 and TRBJ1-2; possibly TRBD1 for D (5 bases). Germline CDR1 is MNHEY and CDR2 is SVGAGI. Between the trimmed V and J ends, which lost 2 bases and 6 bases, there was a span of 7 bases. The CDR3 totals 12 residues. The CDR3 reads CASSYRGDGYTF. The CDR3 DNA follows: TGTGCCAGCAGTTACAGGGGTGATGGCTACACCTTC.

This chain uses TRBV7-2 with TRBJ1-3; no clear D. Germline V CDR1 and CDR2: SGHTA, FQGNSA. Trimming stripped 5 bases from V and 1 base from J, with 15 bases between. CDR3 length equals 16 residues. The CDR3 sequence is CASSRTQTRSGNTIYF. The CDR3 nucleotides are TGTGCCAGCAGCCGGACCCAAACGAGGTCTGGAAACACCATATATTTT.

The CDR3 DNA follows: TGTGCCAGCTCACTGGACAGGGTGGGATTTAATTCACCCCTCCACTTT. Protein: CASSLDRVGFNSPLHF. V and J are TRBV18 and TRBJ1-6; TRBD1 matches 8 bases. From germline, CDR1 is KGHSH and CDR2 LQKENI. V gave up 4 bases and J gave up 6 bases; unmatched junction bases: 8. There are 16 residues in the CDR3.

This chain links TRBV5-5 with TRBJ1-1; D remains ambiguous. Looked up from germline, CDR1 is SGHKS and CDR2 is YYEKEE (reference sequence). The CDR3 runs to 13 residues. Trimming cost V 0 bases and J 6 bases, with 9 bases left between them. CDR3 sequence: CASSLEGVSEAFF. The CDR3 coding sequence is TGTGCCAGCAGCTTGGAGGGCGTCTCTGAAGCTTTCTTT.

Written as DNA, the CDR3 is TGTGCCAGCACAAGACAGTCGAACAACTATGGCTACACCTTC. Residues: CASTRQSNNYGYTF. The chain has TRBV19 and TRBJ1-2, with D perhaps TRBD1 (5 bases). The CDR3 is 14 residues long. Germline V gives CDR1 LNHDA, CDR2 SQIVND (reference sequence). Trimming pared 9 bases from V and 2 bases from J, leaving 16 bases between.

The J gene is TRBJ2-3, the V gene TRBV7-9, with 10 bases fitting TRBD2. Unmatched junction bases numbered 2, after V lost 1 base and J lost 4 bases. Germline CDR1 reads SEHNR; CDR2 reads FQNEAQ (reference sequence). The CDR3 length is 15 residues. The CDR3 spells CASSLVLAGSDTQYF. CDR3 DNA: TGTGCCAGCAGCTTAGTACTAGCGGGATCAGATACGCAGTATTTT.

V usage is TRBV18 and J usage is TRBJ1-6; D is unresolved. V lost 6 bases, J lost 6 bases, and 18 bases lay in between. The CDR3 is 16 residues long. Germline V gene lookup returns CDR1 KGHSH and CDR2 LQKENI. The CDR3 loop is CASSPFEGVGNSPLHF. CDR3 coding DNA: TGTGCCAGCTCTCCGTTTGAGGGAGTCGGTAATTCACCCCTCCACTTT.

This rearrangement joins TRBV2 to TRBJ1-2; D is ambiguous. The CDR3 has 13 residues. The V and J ends lost 6 bases and 5 bases respectively, with 13 bases between them. CDR1 is SNHLY and CDR2 is FYNNEI in the germline V gene. In nucleotides, the CDR3 is TGTGCCAGCAGGGTCAGCTTTGAGTATGGCTACACCTTC. Protein: CASRVSFEYGYTF.

This chain connects TRBV18 to TRBJ2-7; D tentatively reads TRBD1 or TRBD2 (5 bases each). There are 16 residues in the CDR3. Trimming stripped 1 base from V and 5 bases from J, with 18 bases between. The germline CDR1 and CDR2 sequences are KGHSH and LQKENI. The CDR3 reads CASSPQVNLGDDEQYF. The CDR3, as DNA: TGTGCCAGCTCACCACAGGTTAACCTGGGGGACGACGAGCAGTACTTC.

This chain joins TRBV7-9 and TRBJ2-1; TRBD2 might be the D (6 bases). Trimming pared 3 bases from V and 2 bases from J, leaving 14 bases between. Germline V CDR1 and CDR2: SEHNR, FQNEAQ (reference sequence). This CDR3 has 16 residues. DNA for the CDR3: TGTGCCAGCAGCTTCAAATCCGGCGGGACCTACAATGAGCAGTTCTTC. It specifies CASSFKSGGTYNEQFF.

The rearrangement joins TRBV19 to TRBJ1-2; possible D gene TRBD1, 5 bases. Deletions cut 1 base from V and 10 bases from J, with 19 bases between. The CDR3 sequence is 15 residues long. Germline assignment: CDR1 LNHDA and CDR2 SQIVND (reference sequence). CDR3 DNA: TGTGCCAGTAGTATAGTGGCAACTGGTGACAGACACTACACCTTC. This translates into CASSIVATGDRHYTF.

V and J are TRBV9 and TRBJ1-1, with TRBD1 identical over 9 bases. The CDR3 loop spans 13 amino acids. J lost 6 bases, V lost 0 bases, and 0 bases had no gene match. In germline, CDR1 is SGDLS, CDR2 YYNGEE. The CDR3 reads CASSVGQGAEAFF. CDR3 sequence (DNA): TGTGCCAGCAGCGTAGGACAGGGGGCTGAAGCTTTCTTT.

A single count supports this clone. This chain connects TRBV25-1 to TRBJ2-7, with a possible D match to TRBD2 (5 bases). V was trimmed by 2 bases and J by 3 bases, leaving 11 bases between them. The CDR3 is 14 residues long. Germline V lookup: CDR1 MGHDK, CDR2 SYGVNS. The CDR3 region has the DNA TGTGCCAGCAGTGAACGGGGAACCTACTACGAGCAGTACTTC. Its protein product is CASSERGTYYEQYF.

The J gene is TRBJ1-6, the V gene TRBV6-1; D perhaps matches TRBD1 (5 bases). Germline V lookup: CDR1 MNHNS, CDR2 SASEGT. V was pared by 0 bases and J by 10 bases, with 16 bases between. CDR3 length: 16 residues. CDR3 bases: TGTGCCAGCAGTGAAGCGCTAGGGGAACTAGGATCACCCCTCCACTTT. Amino acids: CASSEALGELGSPLHF.

Points on this clone: The junction differs from germline at one of its ends, possibly a read error. The gene calls are TRBV5-1 and TRBJ2-7, with D perhaps matching TRBD1 or TRBD2 (7 bases each). This CDR3 spans 13 amino acids. Looked up from germline, CDR1 is SGHRS and CDR2 is YFSETQ. DNA of the CDR3: TGCGCCAGCAGCCCGACCACAGGGGTACGGGGGGACTTC. This sequence encodes CASSPTTGVRGDF. The variable domain in full, completed from reference TRBV5-1 and TRBJ2-7, reads KAGVTQTPRYLIKTRGQQVTLSCSPISGHRSVSWYQQTPGQGLQFLFEYFSETQRNKGNFPGRFSGRQFSNSRSEMNVSTLELGDSALYLCASSPTTGVRGDFGPGTRLTVT.

This clone was recorded once. The genes are TRBV29-1 and TRBJ1-1; the D is unclear. Germline loops: CDR1 SQVTM, CDR2 ANQGSEA. Trimming removed 6 bases at V and 8 bases at J, with 4 bases between. CDR3 length equals 8 residues. This chain's CDR3 is CSVGEAFF. The CDR3 DNA reads as TGCAGCGTAGGGGAAGCTTTCTTT.